The subject of this entry is one TCR beta chain. Its antigen remains unknown. The record originates from a study of response to subunit inactivated influenza vaccine. Study conclusions and caveats: Every seasonal influenza vaccination brings in few new T cells, the authors suggested.

TCRdb re-derived calls from the RT-PCR reads in MiXCR, one entry per CDR3 protein. The table has about 650,000 distinct CDR3 sequences, around 16% seen once. This TCR was sampled from a man aged 45-65 years who received an inactivated influenza vaccine. The material was PBMCs from blood, obtained 11 to 12 days after vaccination.

The CDR3 sequence is CSVVRQGYEQYF. DNA for the CDR3: TGCAGCGTTGTGAGACAGGGGTACGAGCAGTACTTC. The chain is built from TRBV29-1 and TRBJ2-7, with 8 bases identical to TRBD1. This CDR3 spans 12 amino acids. Germline CDR1 SQVTM, CDR2 ANQGSEA. V lost 4 bases to trimming and J lost 4 bases; unmatched junction nucleotides: 3.